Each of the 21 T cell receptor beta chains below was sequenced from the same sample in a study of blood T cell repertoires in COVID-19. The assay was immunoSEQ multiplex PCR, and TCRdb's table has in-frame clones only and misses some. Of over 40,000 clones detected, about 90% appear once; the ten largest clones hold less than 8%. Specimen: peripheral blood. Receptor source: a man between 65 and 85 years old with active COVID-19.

The CDR3 protein is CASSESVRSGGAYEQFF. The DNA for the CDR3 is TGTGCCAGCAGTGAATCGGTTCGTAGCGGGGGGGCTTATGAGCAGTTCTTC. The rearrangement uses TRBV6-7 and TRBJ2-1, with 11 bases aligning to TRBD2. TRBV6-7 falls under the ORF class, with uncertain function. The CDR3 spans 17 residues. With 5 bases clipped from V and 8 bases from J, the junction kept 14 bases outside the gene matches.

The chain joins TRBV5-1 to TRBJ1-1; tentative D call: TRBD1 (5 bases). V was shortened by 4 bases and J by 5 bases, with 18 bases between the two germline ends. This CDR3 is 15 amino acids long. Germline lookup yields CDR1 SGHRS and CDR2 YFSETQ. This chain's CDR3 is CASSLPGGFGTEAFF. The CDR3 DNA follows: TGCGCCAGCAGCCTCCCCGGGGGGTTCGGAACTGAAGCTTTCTTT.

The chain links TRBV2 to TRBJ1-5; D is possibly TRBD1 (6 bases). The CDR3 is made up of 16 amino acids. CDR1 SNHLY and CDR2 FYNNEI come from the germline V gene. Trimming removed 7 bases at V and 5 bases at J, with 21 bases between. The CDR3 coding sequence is TGTGCCAGCACTCAGAACAGGGTAGGACTTTATCAGCCCCAGCATTTT. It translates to CASTQNRVGLYQPQHF.

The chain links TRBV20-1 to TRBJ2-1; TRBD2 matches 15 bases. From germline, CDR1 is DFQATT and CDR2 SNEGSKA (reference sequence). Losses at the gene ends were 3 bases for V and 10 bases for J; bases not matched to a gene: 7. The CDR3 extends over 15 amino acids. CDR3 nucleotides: TGCAGTGCTAGTTCGGGACTAGCGGGGGGAAGCGAGCAGTTCTTC. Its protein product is CSASSGLAGGSEQFF.

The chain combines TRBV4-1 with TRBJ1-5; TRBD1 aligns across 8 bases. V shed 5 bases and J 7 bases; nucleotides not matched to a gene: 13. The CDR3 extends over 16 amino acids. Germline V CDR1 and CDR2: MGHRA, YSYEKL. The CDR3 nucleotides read TGCGCCAGCAGCGAAAGAGCGCAGGGGGCGCGCCAGCCCCAGCATTTT. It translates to CASSERAQGARQPQHF.

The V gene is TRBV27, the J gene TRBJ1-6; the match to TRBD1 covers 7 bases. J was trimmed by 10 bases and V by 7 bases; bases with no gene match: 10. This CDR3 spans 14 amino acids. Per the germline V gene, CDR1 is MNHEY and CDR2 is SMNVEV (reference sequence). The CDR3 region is CASKATGSRSPLHF. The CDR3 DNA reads TGTGCCAGCAAAGCGACAGGGTCACGGTCACCCCTCCACTTT.

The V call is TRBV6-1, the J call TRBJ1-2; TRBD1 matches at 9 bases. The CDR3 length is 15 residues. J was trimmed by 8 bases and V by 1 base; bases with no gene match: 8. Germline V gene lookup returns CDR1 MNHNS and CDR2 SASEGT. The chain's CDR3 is CASSEGQGVYWGYTF. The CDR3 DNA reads TGTGCCAGCAGTGAAGGACAGGGGGTTTATTGGGGCTACACCTTC.

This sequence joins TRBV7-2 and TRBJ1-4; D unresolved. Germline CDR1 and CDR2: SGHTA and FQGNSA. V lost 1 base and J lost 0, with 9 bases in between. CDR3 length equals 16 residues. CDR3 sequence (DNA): TGTGCCAGCAGCTTAGAGTTCACTGCAACTAATGAAAAACTGTTTTTT. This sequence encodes CASSLEFTATNEKLFF.

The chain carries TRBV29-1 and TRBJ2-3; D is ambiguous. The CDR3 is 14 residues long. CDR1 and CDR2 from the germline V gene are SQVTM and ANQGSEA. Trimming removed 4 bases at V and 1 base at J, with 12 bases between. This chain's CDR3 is CSVVLARGTDTQYF. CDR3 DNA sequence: TGCAGCGTTGTCTTGGCCCGGGGCACAGATACGCAGTATTTT.

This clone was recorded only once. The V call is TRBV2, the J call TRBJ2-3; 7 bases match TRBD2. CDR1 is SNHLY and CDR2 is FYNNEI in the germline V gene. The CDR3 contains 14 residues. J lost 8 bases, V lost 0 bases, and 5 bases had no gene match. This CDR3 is CASSEAGTKGTQYF. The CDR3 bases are TGTGCCAGCAGTGAAGCCGGGACTAAGGGTACGCAGTATTTT.

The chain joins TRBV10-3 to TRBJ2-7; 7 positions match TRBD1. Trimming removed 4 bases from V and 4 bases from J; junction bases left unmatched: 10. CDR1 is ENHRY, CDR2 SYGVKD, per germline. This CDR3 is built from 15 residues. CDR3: CAISGQGGNLYEQYF. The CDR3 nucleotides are TGTGCCATCAGTGGACAGGGTGGGAATTTATACGAGCAGTACTTC.

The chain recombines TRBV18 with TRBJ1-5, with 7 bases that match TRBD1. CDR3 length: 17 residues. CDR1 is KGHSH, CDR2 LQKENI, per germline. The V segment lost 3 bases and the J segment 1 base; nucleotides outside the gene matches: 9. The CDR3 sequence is CASSPGVGTASNQPQHF. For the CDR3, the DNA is TGTGCCAGCTCACCTGGTGTAGGGACAGCGAGCAATCAGCCCCAGCATTTT.

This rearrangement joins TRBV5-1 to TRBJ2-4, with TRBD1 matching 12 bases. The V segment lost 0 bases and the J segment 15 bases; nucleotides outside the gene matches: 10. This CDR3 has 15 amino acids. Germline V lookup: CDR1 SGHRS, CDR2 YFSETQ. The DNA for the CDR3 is TGCGCCAGCAGCTTGGCCGGGACAGGGGGCGAGGATCGGTACTTC. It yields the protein CASSLAGTGGEDRYF.

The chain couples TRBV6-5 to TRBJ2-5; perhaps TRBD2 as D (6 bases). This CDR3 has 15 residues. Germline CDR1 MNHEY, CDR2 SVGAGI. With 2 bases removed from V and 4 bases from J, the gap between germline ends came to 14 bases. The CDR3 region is CASSYGGIEGETQYF. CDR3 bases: TGTGCCAGCAGTTACGGGGGGATCGAGGGAGAGACCCAGTACTTC.

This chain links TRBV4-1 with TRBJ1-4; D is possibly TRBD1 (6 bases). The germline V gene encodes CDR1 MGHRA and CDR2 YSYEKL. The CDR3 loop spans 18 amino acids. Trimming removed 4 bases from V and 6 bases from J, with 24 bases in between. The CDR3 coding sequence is TGCGCCAGCAGCCGCATTCCCGGGACACCAAGGCGTTATGAAAAACTGTTTTTT. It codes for CASSRIPGTPRRYEKLFF.

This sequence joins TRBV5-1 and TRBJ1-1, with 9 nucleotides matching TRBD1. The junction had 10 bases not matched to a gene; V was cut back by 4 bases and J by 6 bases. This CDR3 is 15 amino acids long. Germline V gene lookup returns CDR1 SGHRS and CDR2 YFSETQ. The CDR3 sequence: CASSPRSRTGAEAFF. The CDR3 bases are TGCGCCAGCAGCCCTAGATCCCGGACAGGGGCTGAAGCTTTCTTT.

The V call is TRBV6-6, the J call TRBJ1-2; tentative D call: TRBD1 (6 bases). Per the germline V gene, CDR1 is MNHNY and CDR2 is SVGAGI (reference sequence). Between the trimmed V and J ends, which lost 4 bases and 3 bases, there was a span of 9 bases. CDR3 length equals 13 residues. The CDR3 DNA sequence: TGTGCCAGCAGTTCTCGACAGGACTATGGCTACACCTTC. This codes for CASSSRQDYGYTF.

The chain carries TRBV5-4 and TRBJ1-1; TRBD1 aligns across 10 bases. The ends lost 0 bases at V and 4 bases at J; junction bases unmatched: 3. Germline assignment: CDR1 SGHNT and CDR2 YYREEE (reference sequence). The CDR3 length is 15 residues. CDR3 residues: CASSLGQGAPTEAFF. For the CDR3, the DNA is TGTGCCAGCAGCTTGGGACAGGGGGCGCCCACTGAAGCTTTCTTT.

The DNA for the CDR3 is TGTGCCAGCAGTTACCTAAACCCGACAGGGGAAAATGAAAAACTGTTTTTT. As protein: CASSYLNPTGENEKLFF. The chain has TRBV6-2 or TRBV6-3 and TRBJ1-4, with 8 bases fitting TRBD1. Germline loops: CDR1 MNHEY, CDR2 SVGEGT. Germline trimming cut 2 bases from V and 5 bases from J; bases unmatched to any gene: 10. CDR3 length: 17 residues.

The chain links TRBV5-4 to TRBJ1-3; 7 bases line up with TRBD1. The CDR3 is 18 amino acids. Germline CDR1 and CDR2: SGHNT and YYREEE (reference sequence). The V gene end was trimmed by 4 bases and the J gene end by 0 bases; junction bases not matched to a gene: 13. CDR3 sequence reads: CASSPGQVVQNSGNTIYF. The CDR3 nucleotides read TGTGCCAGCAGCCCCGGACAGGTCGTCCAAAACTCTGGAAACACCATATATTTT.

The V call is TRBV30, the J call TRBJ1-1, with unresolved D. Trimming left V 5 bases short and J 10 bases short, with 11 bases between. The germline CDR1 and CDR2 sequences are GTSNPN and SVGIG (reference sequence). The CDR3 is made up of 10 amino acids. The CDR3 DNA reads TGTGCCTGGGGCACCCGCAGAGCTTTCTTT. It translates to CAWGTRRAFF. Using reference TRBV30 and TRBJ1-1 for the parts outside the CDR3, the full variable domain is SQTIHQWPATLVQPVGSPLSLECTVEGTSNPNLYWYRQAAGRGLQLLFYSVGIGQISSEVPQNLSASRPQDRQFILSSKKLLLSDSGFYLCAWGTRRAFFGQGTRLTVV.